This TCR beta chain was captured by sequencing in a study of regulatory T cells in long-lasting Graves disease. Across the whole study: Newly diagnosed Graves' patients had taken antithyroid drugs under 3 months.

The sample's time point: newly diagnosed GD, antithyroid drugs for less than 3 months. Making the TCR library involved RNA that had been extracted from PBMCs. This clonotype was recorded at least ten times. From germline, CDR1 is MDHEN and CDR2 SYDVKM. The CDR3 totals 14 residues. Trimming cost V 6 bases and J 5 bases; bases outside gene matches: 8. Building of the TCR beta libraries involved iRepertoire HTBI primers and Arm-PCR of CDR3 regions. TCRdb fed the multiplex PCR reads into MiXCR, producing one record per CDR3 protein. The sample has over 500,000 distinct CDR3 sequences, approximately 15% seen once. The same sample was also used in a study of T cells in Graves' hyperthyroidism and ophthalmopathy.

The TCR sequence derives from a woman aged 30 to 39 with Graves disease. This specimen consisted of peripheral blood mononuclear cells (PBMCs), obtained at new diagnosis, from a patient treated with antithyroid drugs. The gene calls are TRBV28 and TRBJ1-2; TRBD1 matches at 8 bases. For the CDR3, the DNA is TGTGCCAGCAGAGAAGGACAGGGCTGGTATGGCTACACCTTC. As protein: CASREGQGWYGYTF.